What follows describes a single T cell receptor (beta chain). The data are from a study of blood T cell repertoires in COVID-19. Background on the study: PBMCs, B-cell-depleted T cells, or T cells provided the cDNA or gDNA that made up the material.

Per the study methods: Nucleated cell number was recorded as an estimate derived from reference gene primer amplification. Generated by immunoSEQ multiplex PCR, the TCRdb table keeps only in-frame clones and is missing some. D and trimming were read from the DNA, whereas the V and J calls and clone size are those reported in that table. The data contain approximately 250,000 clones, around 88% of them seen just once; the ten biggest clones take up roughly 2%. V shed 6 bases, J shed 3 bases, and the junction held 4 bases outside the gene matches. Germline-derived CDR1 and CDR2 are LNHDA and SQIVND (reference sequence). This CDR3 is built from 15 residues.

The rearrangement uses TRBV19 and TRBJ2-3; TRBD1 aligns across 12 bases. Sequences were obtained from peripheral blood. This TCR was recovered from a man aged 25 to 40 with active or convalescent COVID-19. CDR3 residues: CASSPGQGATDTQYF. The CDR3 region has the DNA TGTGCCAGTAGCCCGGGACAGGGGGCAACAGATACGCAGTATTTT. The full variable domain, with the rest looked up from reference TRBV19 and TRBJ2-3, is DGGITQSPKYLFRKEGQNVTLSCEQNLNHDAMYWYRQDPGQGLRLIYYSQIVNDFQKGDIAEGYSVSREKKESFPLTVTSAQKNPTAFYLCASSPGQGATDTQYFGPGTRLTVL.